A single sample gave rise to the 28 T cell receptor beta chains below, sequenced in a study of tumor and adjacent non-tumor tissue in lung cancer. TCRbeta libraries were built with three rounds of nested PCR, modified from ARM-PCR. TCRdb re-called the multiplex PCR reads through MiXCR, storing one row per CDR3 protein. The sample has roughly 220,000 distinct CDR3 sequences, 71% seen once. No cell sorting was done before RNA was extracted from the tissue. Specimen: lung tumor tissue. These receptors came from a man in his fifties or sixties with non-small cell lung cancer.

As regards this clonotype: A much larger clone lies a single base off, so this may be a read error. The chain links TRBV6-2 or TRBV6-3 to TRBJ1-1, with D possibly being TRBD1 (6 bases). Trimming took 6 bases from V and 2 from J, leaving 13 bases between them. CDR3 length equals 14 residues. Germline CDR1 and CDR2: MNHEY and SVGEGT. The CDR3 sequence: CASSSTGTNTEAFF. The DNA for the CDR3 is TGTGCCAGCAGCAGCACCGGGACAAACACTGAAGCTTTCTTT.

A note on this clonotype: At one end, the junction sequence differs from germline, possibly due to a read error. V is TRBV6-1 and J is TRBJ2-1; D gene unclear. This CDR3 region has 12 residues. Germline assignment: CDR1 MNHNS and CDR2 SASEGT. This chain's CDR3 is CASSEVNPEHFF. DNA for the CDR3: TGTGCCAGCAGCGAGGTAAACCCTGAGCATTTCTTC.

About this clonotype: The junction differs from germline at one of its ends, possibly a read error. The CDR3, as DNA: TGTGTCAGCAGCTTAGATCTCACTGAAACTTTCTTT. This translates into CVSSLDLTETFF. The chain joins TRBV11-2 to TRBJ1-1; D ambiguous. The germline V gene encodes CDR1 SGHAT and CDR2 FQNNGV. The CDR3 extends over 12 amino acids.

This clonotype was seen once. A much larger clonotype is one base distant, so this may be a read error. The chain uses TRBV20-1 and TRBJ1-2; D is uncertain. CDR1 and CDR2 from the germline V gene are DFQATT and SNEGSKA (reference sequence). The V gene lost 0 bases and the J gene lost 2 bases, with 10 bases spanning the gap. The CDR3 totals 14 residues. The chain's CDR3 is CSARDGSINYGYTF. The DNA of the CDR3 is TGCAGTGCTAGAGATGGGTCTATCAACTATGGCTACACCTTC.

The chain links TRBV6-1 to TRBJ1-5, with TRBD1 identical over 8 bases. The CDR3 contains 15 residues. The ends lost 9 bases at V and 5 bases at J; junction bases unmatched: 12. Germline values: CDR1 MNHNS, CDR2 SASEGT. The CDR3 DNA reads TGTGCCAGTAGTCCGGACAGGGTAGGGGATCAGCCCCAGCATTTT. Its protein is CASSPDRVGDQPQHF.

Comment on this clonotype: Relative to the germline gene, one junction end is altered; a read error may explain this. The chain links TRBV11-2 to TRBJ2-1; 9 bases match TRBD2. This CDR3 comprises 16 residues. Germline V gene data show CDR1 as SGHAT and CDR2 as FQNNGV. As DNA, the CDR3 is TGTACCAGCAGCCCCCGGGGCGCTAGCGGGGTTGGTGAACAGTTCTTC. Translated: CTSSPRGASGVGEQFF.

In DNA form, the CDR3 reads TGTGCCACGATAGGGACAGTATCACTTCGGGCTTTCTTT. It translates to CATIGTVSLRAFF. The rearrangement joins TRBV6-1 to TRBJ1-1; 7 nucleotides agree with TRBD1. V lost 10 bases and J lost 11; bases outside the gene matches: 16. The V gene's germline CDR1 is MNHNS and CDR2 SASEGT. The CDR3 runs 13 residues.

On this clonotype: Sequence at one end of the junction differs from germline and may be a read error. The rearrangement joins TRBV11-1 to TRBJ2-7; 12 bases fit TRBD2. Germline V gene lookup returns CDR1 SGHAT and CDR2 FQDESV (reference sequence). CDR3 length: 16 amino acids. The CDR3 reads CASSPGTSGGSHDQYF. CDR3 nucleotides: TGTGCCAGCAGCCCGGGAACTAGCGGGGGGTCACACGATCAGTACTTC.

This chain uses TRBV20-1 with TRBJ1-2; possibly TRBD1 for D (5 bases). V lost 4 bases and J 9 bases, leaving 18 bases between the germline ends. Germline-derived CDR1 and CDR2 are DFQATT and SNEGSKA (reference sequence). CDR3 length equals 13 residues. The CDR3 DNA is TGCAGTGCTAACCTCGGGGGTGGCTGCTGCTACACCTTC. Protein sequence: CSANLGGGCCYTF.

This clonotype occurred a few times. The V call is TRBV20-1, the J call TRBJ1-5, with D perhaps matching TRBD1 (5 bases). Germline V CDR1 and CDR2: DFQATT, SNEGSKA (reference sequence). V dropped 4 bases and J dropped 4 bases, with 20 bases sitting between them. This CDR3 contains 16 residues. The CDR3 region has the DNA TGCAGTGCTAACTTCCGGGACCAGCAAAGGAATCAGCCCCAGCATTTT. Translating gives CSANFRDQQRNQPQHF.

This clonotype has only one observation. The rearrangement links TRBV6-5 to TRBJ2-3; D gene uncertain. Germline V gives CDR1 MNHEY, CDR2 SVGAGI. CDR3 size: 12 residues. CDR3 DNA: TGTGTCAGAAGTCACAACACAGATACGCAGTATTTT. Its translation: CVRSHNTDTQYF.

This clonotype was picked up many times. The chain employs TRBV20-1 and TRBJ2-5, with D perhaps matching TRBD2 (6 bases). The CDR3 contains 17 residues. The germline V gene encodes CDR1 DFQATT and CDR2 SNEGSKA (reference sequence). V was cut by 0 bases and J by 5 bases, with 22 bases left in between. The CDR3 loop is CSARDEEGRADGETQYF. CDR3 coding DNA: TGCAGTGCTAGAGATGAGGAGGGGCGGGCAGATGGGGAGACCCAGTACTTC.

A note on this clonotype: The germline gene is not matched at one end of the junction; a read error may be the cause. The rearrangement uses TRBV11-3 and TRBJ2-5; a possible D gene is TRBD1 (5 bases). CDR1 and CDR2 from the germline V gene are SGHNT and YENEEA. The CDR3 runs 14 residues. The CDR3 DNA reads as TGTGCAAGCAGGCTGACAAGGGGCTGGAAGACCCAGTACTTC. Amino acid sequence: CASRLTRGWKTQYF.

With respect to this clonotype: This may arise from a read error, as a much more abundant clone is one base away. This chain joins TRBV20-1 and TRBJ2-1; D is perhaps TRBD2 (5 bases). Germline assignment: CDR1 DFQATT and CDR2 SNEGSKA (reference sequence). The CDR3 spans 15 residues. In DNA, the CDR3 is TGCAATGCTAGAGGGCTAGCCACCTCCTACAATGAGCAGTTCTTC. It translates to CNARGLATSYNEQFF.

A note on this clonotype: A much larger clone is a single base away; this may be a read error. V is TRBV6-5 and J is TRBJ2-1; 14 bases line up with TRBD2. This CDR3 region has 18 residues. Germline V gene data show CDR1 as MNHEY and CDR2 as SVGAGI. The CDR3 here is CVSSYRTSGGPKYNEQFF. CDR3 coding DNA: TGTGTCAGCAGTTACCGGACTAGCGGGGGGCCTAAGTACAATGAGCAGTTCTTC.

This clonotype was seen at least ten times. This sequence joins TRBV29-1 and TRBJ1-2; possible D gene TRBD1, 5 bases. Between the trimmed V and J ends, which lost 6 bases and 1 base, there was a span of 15 bases. The CDR3 covers 14 residues. Germline V gene sequence: CDR1 SQVTM, CDR2 ANQGSEA. The CDR3 DNA reads TGCAGCGTCCTCCCCACAGGTCTTAACTATGGCTACACCTTC. It translates to CSVLPTGLNYGYTF.

This clonotype occurred a few times. With a much larger clone just one base away, this may be a read error. CDR3 bases: TGTGCCAGCAGCCCCAGGACAAGGGTAAATTCACCCCTCCACTTT. Translating gives CASSPRTRVNSPLHF. This chain connects TRBV11-2 to TRBJ1-6, with a tentative D call TRBD1 (5 bases). The germline V gene has CDR1 SGHAT and CDR2 FQNNGV. Trimming took 5 bases from V and 7 from J, leaving 15 bases between them. This CDR3 has 15 residues.

Comments on this clonotype: A much bigger clone sits one base away, suggesting this may be a read error. The genes are TRBV29-1 and TRBJ1-1, with TRBD1 matching 7 bases. Per germline, CDR1 SQVTM and CDR2 ANQGSEA. The CDR3 runs 13 residues. The CDR3 nucleotides are TGCAGCGTTCGGACAGGCGCGAACACTGGAGCTTTCTTT. As protein: CSVRTGANTGAFF.

There are a few counts of this clonotype. This sequence joins TRBV7-3 and TRBJ2-1; D is undetermined. This CDR3 is built from 15 residues. The ends were cut back, 5 bases at V and 3 bases at J, with 14 bases in the middle. Germline CDR1 reads SGHTA; CDR2 reads FQGTGA. Here the CDR3 DNA reads TGTGCCAGCAGCCCAACCGGGCAGAGCTACAATGAGCAGTTCTTC. Its protein product is CASSPTGQSYNEQFF.

As to this clonotype: Mismatch with germline at one junction end may stem from a read error. This sequence joins TRBV20-1 and TRBJ2-5; 9 bases are shared with TRBD1. This CDR3 is 16 amino acids long. Germline CDR1 reads DFQATT; CDR2 reads SNEGSKA (reference sequence). Here the CDR3 reads CSVRDYTGGPKETQYF. The CDR3 DNA reads TGCAGTGTTAGAGATTACACAGGGGGCCCGAAAGAGACCCAGTACTTC.

The chain recombines TRBV11-1 with TRBJ2-6, with 8 bases identical to TRBD2. This CDR3 contains 17 residues. V lost 11 bases to trimming and J lost 0 bases; unmatched junction nucleotides: 12. Germline values: CDR1 SGHAT, CDR2 FQDESV (reference sequence). This CDR3 reads CAHSPLLADSGANVLTF. The CDR3 DNA sequence: TGTGCCCACAGCCCTCTACTAGCGGACTCTGGGGCCAACGTCCTGACTTTC.

The gene calls are TRBV20-1 and TRBJ2-3, with D uncertain. From germline, CDR1 is DFQATT and CDR2 SNEGSKA (reference sequence). The CDR3 runs to 13 residues. Trimming stripped 3 bases from V and 0 bases from J, with 7 bases between. The CDR3 DNA reads as TGCAGTGCTAGGATTCCTAGCACAGATACGCAGTATTTT. It encodes CSARIPSTDTQYF.

Worth noting for this clonotype: The germline gene is not matched at one end of the junction; a read error may be the cause. The chain uses TRBV5-4 and TRBJ2-5, with a tentative D call TRBD2 (6 bases). This CDR3 is 14 amino acids long. Germline V gene lookup returns CDR1 SGHNT and CDR2 YYREEE (reference sequence). CDR3 amino acids: CASSPRVGRETHYF. The CDR3 DNA reads as TGTGCCAGCAGTCCCCGCGTGGGCCGGGAGACCCACTACTTC.

A word on this clonotype: The CDR3 does not close with the conserved phenylalanine or tryptophan, likely indicating a read error. The V gene is TRBV4-2, the J gene TRBJ2-7; 8 nucleotides agree with TRBD1. This CDR3 is built from 16 residues. Looked up from germline, CDR1 is LGHNA and CDR2 is YNFKEQ. The trim removed 1 base at V and 2 bases at J, leaving 7 bases unmatched. The CDR3 protein is CASSQAEGQATYEQYY. The CDR3 bases are TGTGCCAGCAGCCAAGCTGAGGGACAGGCCACCTACGAGCAGTACTAC.

This clonotype occurred a few times. The V and J genes are TRBV29-1 and TRBJ1-5; D is undetermined. Germline V gene sequence: CDR1 SQVTM, CDR2 ANQGSEA. V was trimmed by 4 bases and J by 2 bases, leaving 6 bases between them. The CDR3 length is 12 residues. The CDR3 sequence is CSVVIGNQPQHF. The CDR3 nucleotides are TGCAGCGTTGTGATAGGCAATCAGCCCCAGCATTTT. Looking up the rest from reference TRBV29-1 and TRBJ1-5 gives the full variable domain: SAVISQKPSRDICQRGTSLTIQCQVDSQVTMMFWYRQQPGQSLTLIATANQGSEATYESGFVIDKFPISRPNLTFSTLTVSNMSPEDSSIYLCSVVIGNQPQHFGDGTRLSIL.

Remarks on this clonotype: A junction boundary mismatches the germline segment, possibly from a read error. The rearrangement uses TRBV11-2 and TRBJ2-6, with D uncertain. This CDR3 is 14 amino acids long. CDR1 SGHAT and CDR2 FQNNGV come from the germline V gene. The CDR3 DNA sequence: TGTGCTAGCAGTATTGTCTCTGGGGCCAACGTCCTGACTTTC. It yields the protein CASSIVSGANVLTF.

This clonotype was seen only a few times. The chain recombines TRBV28 with TRBJ1-5; D is unresolved. Deletions cut 5 bases from V and 0 bases from J, with 17 bases between. Looked up from germline, CDR1 is MDHEN and CDR2 is SYDVKM. The CDR3 sequence is 17 residues long. The CDR3 region has the DNA TGTGCCAGCAGTAGAGGCGGGAGCCAGTATAGCAATCAGCCCCAGCATTTT. As protein: CASSRGGSQYSNQPQHF. The whole variable domain, remainder taken from reference TRBV28 and TRBJ1-5, is DVKVTQSSRYLVKRTGEKVFLECVQDMDHENMFWYRQDPGLGLRLIYFSYDVKMKEKGDIPEGYSVSREKKERFSLILESASTNQTSMYLCASSRGGSQYSNQPQHFGDGTRLSIL.

This chain uses TRBV24-1 with TRBJ2-3, with D maybe TRBD2 (5 bases). CDR3 length: 11 amino acids. V was shortened by 4 bases and J by 8 bases, with 6 bases between the two germline ends. The germline CDR1 and CDR2 sequences are KGHDR and SFDVKD. The CDR3 loop is CATSESGTQYF. In nucleotides, the CDR3 is TGTGCCACCAGTGAGAGCGGTACGCAGTATTTT.